The clone carrying this TCR beta chain was observed once. Authors' processing steps: Researchers report that nucleated cell counts were estimated from reference gene primer amplification. Here immunoSEQ multiplex PCR was the method, and the copy in TCRdb shows in-frame clones only, minus some. V and J calls and clone size are as listed in that table; D and trimming were resolved from the DNA. The table has almost 100,000 clones, around nine tenths seen once. The data derive from a study of blood T cell repertoires in COVID-19. Trimming shortened V by 8 bases and J by 2 bases, and 13 bases separated the two germline ends. The germline gives CDR1 MNHEY, CDR2 SVGAGI. This CDR3 comprises 14 residues.

This clonotype was obtained from a man aged 50-60 years with acute or convalescent COVID-19. Sequenced input: peripheral blood. This sequence joins TRBV6-5 and TRBJ1-3; a weak D match, TRBD1 (5 bases). DNA for the CDR3: TGTGCCAGCGCAAGGGACTCGGCTGGAAACACCATATATTTT. Residues: CASARDSAGNTIYF.